The 9 T cell receptor beta chains below come from one sample, sequenced in a study of CD8+ T cells in alopecia areata. Documented treatment: oral pan-JAK inhibitor, 5-10 mg twice daily. Extraction of RNA preceded its reverse transcription into cDNA, which served as the sequencing template. Profiled with immunoSEQ multiplex PCR; TCRdb holds only in-frame clones, not every one. In the table there are 190,000 or so clones, about three fifths of which are singletons. This material consisted of CD8+ T cells sorted from blood, taken at week 24, from a patient treated with tofacitinib. Source of these receptors: a human donor with alopecia areata.

With respect to this clone: Likely a read error: the CDR3 ends without its conserved phenylalanine or tryptophan. It is unclear where the CDR3 begins or ends on the DNA, so no DNA is shown, and the CDR3 is as TCRdb lists it. The chain's CDR3 is CASRSMREVYI. The chain is built from TRBV7-9 and TRBJ1-1. The CDR3 length is 11 residues, termini included. CDR1 and CDR2 (germline): SEHNR, FQNEAQ (reference sequence).

This sequence joins TRBV9 and TRBJ2-1, with 8 bases fitting TRBD2. This CDR3 is 16 amino acids long. The V segment lost 4 bases and the J segment 12 bases; nucleotides outside the gene matches: 18. Germline loops: CDR1 SGDLS, CDR2 YYNGEE. The CDR3 DNA follows: TGTGCCAGCAGCCCTACGACTAGCGAAGCTACAATGGGGCAGTTCTTC. This sequence encodes CASSPTTSEATMGQFF.

This clone has only a few counts. This CDR3 reads CASMEGLGTEAFF. The CDR3 nucleotides are TGTGCCAGCATGGAGGGGTTGGGCACTGAAGCTTTCTTT. This chain links TRBV6-5 with TRBJ1-1; a possible D gene is TRBD1 (5 bases). Deletions cut 7 bases from V and 4 bases from J, with 13 bases between. Germline assignment: CDR1 MNHEY and CDR2 SVGAGI. The CDR3 consists of 13 residues.

The chain links TRBV9 to TRBJ1-2; 8 bases agree with TRBD1. The ends lost 3 bases at V and 7 bases at J; junction bases unmatched: 8. This CDR3 is 14 amino acids long. In germline, CDR1 is SGDLS, CDR2 YYNGEE. This CDR3 is CASSAGGQGSGYTF. The CDR3, as DNA: TGTGCCAGCAGCGCAGGAGGACAGGGTAGTGGCTACACCTTC.

This clone has just a few counts. The J gene is TRBJ2-7, the V gene TRBV13, with D possibly matching TRBD2 (5 bases). V was shortened by 5 bases and J by 4 bases, with 15 bases between the two germline ends. The CDR3 contains 14 residues. Germline assignment: CDR1 PRHDT and CDR2 FYEKMQ (reference sequence). The CDR3 reads CASSGLDGLYEQYF. CDR3 DNA sequence: TGTGCCAGCAGCGGACTGGACGGACTTTACGAGCAGTACTTC.

The chain is built from TRBV4-1 and TRBJ1-6, with D possibly matching TRBD1 (6 bases). The CDR3 is made up of 18 amino acids. Trimming pared 2 bases from V and 0 bases from J, leaving 14 bases between. The germline V gene encodes CDR1 MGHRA and CDR2 YSYEKL. CDR3 loop: CASSQPGVYGSYNSPLHF. DNA for the CDR3: TGCGCCAGCAGCCAACCAGGGGTTTATGGCTCCTATAATTCACCCCTCCACTTT.

The chain is built from TRBV14 and TRBJ1-1, with D possibly being TRBD1 (5 bases). V was trimmed by 6 bases and J by 4 bases, leaving 12 bases between them. Germline CDR1 and CDR2: SGHDN and FVKESK. The CDR3 is 13 residues long. The CDR3 sequence: CASSNLGGTEAFF. The DNA for the CDR3 is TGTGCCAGCAGTAACCTTGGGGGCACTGAAGCTTTCTTT.

This rearrangement joins TRBV27 to TRBJ2-2, with D perhaps assigned TRBD1 or TRBD2 (6 bases each). V dropped 3 bases and J dropped 9 bases, with 8 bases sitting between them. The germline gives CDR1 MNHEY, CDR2 SMNVEV (reference sequence). The CDR3 has 12 residues. The CDR3 is CASSLGGRELFF. As DNA, the CDR3 is TGTGCCAGCAGTTTGGGGGGCCGGGAGCTGTTTTTT.

With regard to this clone: Other DNA sequences from this sample encode an identical CDR3 as well. The chain uses TRBV20-1 and TRBJ1-2, with D uncertain. The CDR3 runs 10 residues. V lost 3 bases and J 3 bases, leaving 2 bases between the germline ends. Looked up from germline, CDR1 is DFQATT and CDR2 is SNEGSKA (reference sequence). Here the CDR3 DNA reads TGCAGTGCTAGCGACTATGGCTACACCTTC. The encoded protein is CSASDYGYTF.